This TCR beta chain was sequenced in a study of blood T cell repertoires in COVID-19. Study summary: Acute-phase and convalescent COVID-19 samples originated in the United States, Italy and Spain. PBMCs, B-cell-depleted T cells, or T cells provided the cDNA or gDNA that made up the material.

This CDR3 is built from 12 residues. The ends were cut back, 6 bases at V and 7 bases at J, with 10 bases in the middle. Germline CDR1 is MNHEY and CDR2 is SMNVEV (reference sequence). In the original workflow: Amplifying reference gene primers gave estimates of nucleated cell counts. Sequencing was performed with immunoSEQ multiplex PCR; in TCRdb, only in-frame clones are kept and a portion is missing. V and J calls and clone size come straight from that table; D and trimming were deduced from the DNA. This sample has more than 45,000 clones, with 70% to 90% found just once. The chain is built from TRBV27 and TRBJ2-1; D may be TRBD2 (6 bases). The sequencing input was peripheral blood. The receptor was derived from a man older than 75 with acute or convalescent COVID-19. The CDR3 reads CASRSGGNEQFF. The CDR3 nucleotides read TGTGCCAGCAGGTCCGGGGGAAATGAGCAGTTCTTC.